The text below deals with one TCR beta chain. The ends were cut back, 0 bases at V and 5 bases at J, with 13 bases in the middle. This CDR3 region has 15 residues. Germline V gene data show CDR1 as MNHEY and CDR2 as SVGAGI. The authors' processing: Cell counts per sample came from amplifying reference gene primers. Only in-frame clones appear in the TCRdb table, and some are missing; sequencing was by immunoSEQ multiplex PCR. That table furnishes V, J and clone size, whereas the DNA furnished D and trimming. This sample carries 150,000 to 200,000 clones, 86% of them seen once, and the ten largest clones take less than 3%. The entry originates in a study of blood T cell repertoires in COVID-19. The overall study: Acute and convalescent COVID-19 specimens originated in the United States, Italy and Spain.

The chain has TRBV6-5 and TRBJ1-2, with TRBD1 as a possible D gene (5 bases). The receptor comes from a woman aged 25-40 years with active or convalescent COVID-19. Input material: peripheral blood. The CDR3 region is CASSYSIQGGYGYTF. The DNA for the CDR3 is TGTGCCAGCAGTTACTCGATCCAGGGAGGGTATGGCTACACCTTC.